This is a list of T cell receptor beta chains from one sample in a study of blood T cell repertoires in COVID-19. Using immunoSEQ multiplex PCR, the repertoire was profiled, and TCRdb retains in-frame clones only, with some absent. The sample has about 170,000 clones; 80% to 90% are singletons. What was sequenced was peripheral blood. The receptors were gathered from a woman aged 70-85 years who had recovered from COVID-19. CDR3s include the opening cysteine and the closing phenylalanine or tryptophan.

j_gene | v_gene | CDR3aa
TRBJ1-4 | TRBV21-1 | CASSLRRGWGPGLFF
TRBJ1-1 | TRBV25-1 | CASSDPTVGNTEAFF
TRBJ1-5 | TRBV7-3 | CASSFGGDQPQHF
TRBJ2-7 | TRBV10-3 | CAISDKAGYEQYF
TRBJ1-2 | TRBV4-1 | CASSQPRTGIYGYTF
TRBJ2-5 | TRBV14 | CASSPRGEETQYF
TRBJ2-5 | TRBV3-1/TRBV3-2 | CASSHGSPTGGGETQYF
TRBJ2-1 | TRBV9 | CASSVVPRGGGEQFF
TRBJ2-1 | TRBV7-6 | CASSQQQRLAGDNEQFF
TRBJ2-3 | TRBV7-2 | CASSLVASVADTQYF
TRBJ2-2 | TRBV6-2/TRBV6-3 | CASSYPAGSTGELFF
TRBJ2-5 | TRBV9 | CASSPRLAGYQETQYF
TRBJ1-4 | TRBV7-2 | CASSLAWGRVGEKLFF
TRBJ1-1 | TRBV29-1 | CSVEAVTDTEAFF
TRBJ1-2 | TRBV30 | CACPTGGLAGYTF
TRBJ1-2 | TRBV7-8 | CASSPREGQGEWTNYGYTF
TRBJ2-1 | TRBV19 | CASSRWRANHNEQFF
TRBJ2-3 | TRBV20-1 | CSPGGPDTQYF
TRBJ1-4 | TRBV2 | CASMEGTNEKLFF
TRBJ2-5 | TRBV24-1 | CATGKPGLAETQYF
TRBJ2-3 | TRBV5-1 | CASSLGGSPMDTQYF
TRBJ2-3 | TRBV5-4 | CATPGGPGGDTQYF
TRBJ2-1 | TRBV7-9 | CASSPSRSGGYEQFF
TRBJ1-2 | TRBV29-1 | CSVGAGGPPWGYTF
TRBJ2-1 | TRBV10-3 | CAISEAGGYNEQFF
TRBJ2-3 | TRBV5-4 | CASSFYDRGERYF
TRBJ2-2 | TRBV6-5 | CAIRGLNTGELFF
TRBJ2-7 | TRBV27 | CASSLGLGYEQYF
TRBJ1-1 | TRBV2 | CASSYGQGRVIAFF
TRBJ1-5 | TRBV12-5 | CASAPGGFQPQHF
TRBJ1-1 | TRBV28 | CASSLAGGGTEAFF
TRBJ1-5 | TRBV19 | CASSMGLRQPQHF
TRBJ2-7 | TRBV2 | CASSEGRAGAYEQYF
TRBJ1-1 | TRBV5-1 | CASSFEQGITEAFF
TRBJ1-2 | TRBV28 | CASSFGQARGYTF
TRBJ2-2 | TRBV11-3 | CASSPLAANTGELFF
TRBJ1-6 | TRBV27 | CASGVPSGQANSPLHF
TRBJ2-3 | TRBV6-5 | CASSYLITDTQYF
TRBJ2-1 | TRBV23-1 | CASSLTSGRAPVDYNEQFF
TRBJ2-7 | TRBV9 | CASSVAVQGEQYF
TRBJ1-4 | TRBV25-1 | CASTGTGGGKLFF
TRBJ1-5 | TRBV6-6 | CASRRRDRDNQPQHF
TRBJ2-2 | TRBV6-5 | CASRGQVASTGELFF
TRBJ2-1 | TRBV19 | CASRDRGSYNEQFF
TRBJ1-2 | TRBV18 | CASSPGGNYGYTF
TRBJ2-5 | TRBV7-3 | CASSQGETQYF
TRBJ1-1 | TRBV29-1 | CSAGRGAVTEAFF
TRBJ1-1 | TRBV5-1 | CASSSLAGLNTEAFF
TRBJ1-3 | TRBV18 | CASSPFGSNTIYF
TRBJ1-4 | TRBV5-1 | CASSLGGGFGEKLFF
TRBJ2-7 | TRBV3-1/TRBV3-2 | CASSTSPSYEQYF
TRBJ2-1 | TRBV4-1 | CASSSKRGRGDEQFF
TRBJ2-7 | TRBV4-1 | CASSQERGTPGGSYEQYF
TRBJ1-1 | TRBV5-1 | CASSHDRANTEAFF